This entry is about one T cell receptor beta chain. Original data processing: Cell counts per sample came from amplifying reference gene primers. This table comes from immunoSEQ multiplex PCR, and its TCRdb copy is limited to in-frame clones, with some not included. V, J and clone size are taken as reported in that table, and D and trimming were inferred from the DNA itself. The sample carries 300,000 to 450,000 clones, approximately 77% recorded once. These data come from a study of blood T cell repertoires in COVID-19. Study details: Nucleic acid was either cDNA or gDNA, and it came from T cells, B-cell-depleted T cells, or PBMCs.

Germline V gene lookup returns CDR1 MDHEN and CDR2 SYDVKM. J was trimmed by 5 bases and V by 5 bases; bases with no gene match: 11. There are 15 residues in the CDR3. Sequences were obtained from peripheral blood. The chain carries TRBV28 and TRBJ1-2, with 7 bases aligning to TRBD1. This receptor was obtained from a human donor with acute or convalescent COVID-19. The donor label of this sample is uncertain. The CDR3 DNA reads TGTGCCAGCAGTGTACGGGACAGACCTCATTATGGCTACACCTTC. This translates into CASSVRDRPHYGYTF.